A selection of T cell receptor beta chains follows, all from one sample in a study of cytomegalovirus exposure and HLA in healthy donors. Profiling relied on immunoSEQ multiplex PCR, and the TCRdb table lists in-frame clones only, not all of them. Here the sample spans 150,000 or so clones, more than 60% being singletons. Input material: PBMCs. The receptor set was obtained from a woman in her thirties or forties in good health and CMV-seronegative. Each CDR3 is given with its conserved first and last residue. A D gene is named only where the DNA matches it firmly. Size is omitted from some rows. Given values are once, few, many or a class for expanded clones.

j_call: TRBJ1-5; v_call: TRBV7-2; d_call: TRBD1; clone_size: NA; cdr3_nt: TGTGCCAGCAGCCCTACAGGGGGCCCTCAGCCCCAGCATTTT; cdr3_aa: CASSPTGGPQPQHF
j_call: TRBJ2-7; v_call: TRBV5-1; d_call: TRBD1; clone_size: NA; cdr3_nt: TGCGCCAGCAGCACAGGGGCAACCCTCTACGAGCAGTACTTC; cdr3_aa: CASSTGATLYEQYF
j_call: TRBJ1-4; v_call: TRBV6-1; d_call: NA; clone_size: NA; cdr3_nt: TGTGCCAGCTACCACAGGACGGAAAAACTGTTTTTT; cdr3_aa: CASYHRTEKLFF
j_call: TRBJ2-7; v_call: TRBV7-9; d_call: NA; clone_size: NA; cdr3_nt: TGTGCCAGCAGCTTCACTTCGGGGGAGCAGTACTTC; cdr3_aa: CASSFTSGEQYF
j_call: TRBJ1-2; v_call: TRBV19; d_call: TRBD1; clone_size: NA; cdr3_nt: TGTGCCAGTATGGATGGACAGGCGACCTATGGCTACACCTTC; cdr3_aa: CASMDGQATYGYTF
j_call: TRBJ2-3; v_call: TRBV10-1; d_call: TRBD1; clone_size: many; cdr3_nt: TGCGCCAGCAGTGAGGGGACAGGGAGCACAGATACGCAGTATTTT; cdr3_aa: CASSEGTGSTDTQYF
j_call: TRBJ2-1; v_call: TRBV4-1; d_call: TRBD1; clone_size: few; cdr3_nt: TGCGCCAGCAGACTTGGGACAGACAATCCATACAATGAGCAGTTCTTC; cdr3_aa: CASRLGTDNPYNEQFF
j_call: TRBJ1-2; v_call: TRBV9; d_call: TRBD1; clone_size: NA; cdr3_nt: TGTGCCAGCAGCCACACTTCGGACAGGGGGCCTTTTTATGGCTACACCTTC; cdr3_aa: CASSHTSDRGPFYGYTF
j_call: TRBJ1-2; v_call: TRBV28; d_call: TRBD1; clone_size: NA; cdr3_nt: TGTGCCAGCAGTTTAGGGGACAGGGTATTCTATGGCTACACCTTC; cdr3_aa: CASSLGDRVFYGYTF
j_call: TRBJ2-7; v_call: TRBV28; d_call: TRBD2; clone_size: NA; cdr3_nt: TGTGCCAGCAGTTTCTCCTCCTTCGGCGGGAGGTTTGACGAGCAGTACTTC; cdr3_aa: CASSFSSFGGRFDEQYF
j_call: TRBJ1-1; v_call: TRBV6-6; d_call: NA; clone_size: NA; cdr3_nt: TGTGCCAGCAGTCCCGGGAAAGCTTTCTTT; cdr3_aa: CASSPGKAFF
j_call: TRBJ2-1; v_call: TRBV19; d_call: NA; clone_size: once; cdr3_nt: TGTGCCAGTACGACCTGGCAGGGGGGAATGAATGAGCAGTTCTTC; cdr3_aa: CASTTWQGGMNEQFF
j_call: TRBJ2-6; v_call: TRBV4-1; d_call: NA; clone_size: few; cdr3_nt: TGCGCCAGCAGCCAAGGAGGTCAGGGGACGACTGGGGCCAACGTCCTGACTTTC; cdr3_aa: CASSQGGQGTTGANVLTF
j_call: TRBJ1-6; v_call: TRBV19; d_call: TRBD1; clone_size: NA; cdr3_nt: TGTGCCAGTAGTATAGGGACAGGGACGTCGCGGTCACCCCTCCACTTT; cdr3_aa: CASSIGTGTSRSPLHF
j_call: TRBJ1-1; v_call: TRBV7-9; d_call: NA; clone_size: NA; cdr3_nt: TGTGCCAGCAGCTCGGCTGGACAGCTCACTGAAGCTTTCTTT; cdr3_aa: CASSSAGQLTEAFF
j_call: TRBJ1-1; v_call: TRBV7-9; d_call: TRBD1; clone_size: NA; cdr3_nt: TGTGCCAGCAGCTTAGAACAGGGGGGCATCCTAGGGGCTTTCTTT; cdr3_aa: CASSLEQGGILGAFF
j_call: TRBJ2-4; v_call: TRBV27; d_call: TRBD1; clone_size: NA; cdr3_nt: TGTGCCAGCAGCCCCGGGACAGGAGTTCCGCGAATAGCCAAAAACATTCAGTACTTC; cdr3_aa: CASSPGTGVPRIAKNIQYF
j_call: TRBJ2-3; v_call: TRBV11-3; d_call: NA; clone_size: NA; cdr3_nt: TGTGCCAGCAGCTTCGGGGTACTAGATACGCAGTATTTT; cdr3_aa: CASSFGVLDTQYF
j_call: TRBJ2-7; v_call: TRBV13; d_call: TRBD2; clone_size: NA; cdr3_nt: TGTGCCAGCAGCTGGCATGGGGGGAGGGCCCCCTACGAGCAGTACTTC; cdr3_aa: CASSWHGGRAPYEQYF
j_call: TRBJ2-5; v_call: TRBV4-1; d_call: NA; clone_size: NA; cdr3_nt: TGCGCCAGCAGCCAAGATGGCCCGGGACTGTTACAAGAGACCCAGTACTTC; cdr3_aa: CASSQDGPGLLQETQYF
j_call: TRBJ2-1; v_call: TRBV7-6; d_call: TRBD2; clone_size: NA; cdr3_nt: TGTGCCAGCAGCTCCGGACTAGCGGGGGGGCTACGAAATGAGGAGCAGTTCTTC; cdr3_aa: CASSSGLAGGLRNEEQFF
j_call: TRBJ1-5; v_call: TRBV6-4; d_call: NA; clone_size: once; cdr3_nt: TGTGCCAGCAGTCCACAGGGTCTAGGGCAGCCCCAGCATTTT; cdr3_aa: CASSPQGLGQPQHF
j_call: TRBJ2-7; v_call: TRBV5-1; d_call: TRBD1; clone_size: NA; cdr3_nt: TGCGCCAGCAGCTTAGGGGACAGGGGTGACGAGCAGTACTTC; cdr3_aa: CASSLGDRGDEQYF
j_call: TRBJ2-7; v_call: TRBV7-8; d_call: NA; clone_size: NA; cdr3_nt: TGTGCCAGCAGCCCACGGCGGGACAGTTCCTACGAGCAGTACTTC; cdr3_aa: CASSPRRDSSYEQYF
j_call: TRBJ2-5; v_call: TRBV5-5; d_call: TRBD1; clone_size: once; cdr3_nt: TGTGCCAGCAGCTTACAGGGGGACTCACTGACCCAGTACTTC; cdr3_aa: CASSLQGDSLTQYF
j_call: TRBJ1-2; v_call: TRBV6-5; d_call: TRBD1; clone_size: NA; cdr3_nt: TGTGCCAGCAGTTTGACAGGGAAAGCTAACTATGGCTACACCTTC; cdr3_aa: CASSLTGKANYGYTF
j_call: TRBJ2-7; v_call: TRBV18; d_call: NA; clone_size: NA; cdr3_nt: TGTGCCAGCTCACTAGACAGCTACGAGCAGTACTTC; cdr3_aa: CASSLDSYEQYF
j_call: TRBJ2-3; v_call: TRBV5-4; d_call: NA; clone_size: NA; cdr3_nt: TGTGCCAGCAGCTTGTTTAAGGGGTCTAGTAGGGCAGATACGCAGTATTTT; cdr3_aa: CASSLFKGSSRADTQYF